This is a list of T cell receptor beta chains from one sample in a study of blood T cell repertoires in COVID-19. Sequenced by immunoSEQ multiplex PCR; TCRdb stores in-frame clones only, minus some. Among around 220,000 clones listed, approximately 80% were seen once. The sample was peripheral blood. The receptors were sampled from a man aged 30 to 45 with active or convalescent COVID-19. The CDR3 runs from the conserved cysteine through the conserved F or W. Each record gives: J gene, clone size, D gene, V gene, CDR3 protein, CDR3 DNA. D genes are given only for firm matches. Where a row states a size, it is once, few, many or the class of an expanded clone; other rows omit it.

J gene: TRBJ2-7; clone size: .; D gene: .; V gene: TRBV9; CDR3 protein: CASSPRTSTYEQYF; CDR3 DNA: TGTGCCAGCAGCCCACGGACATCGACCTACGAGCAGTACTTC
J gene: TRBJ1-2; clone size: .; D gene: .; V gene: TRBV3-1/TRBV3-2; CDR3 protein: CASSPPTGTGNYGYTF; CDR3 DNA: TGTGCCAGCAGCCCACCGACGGGGACTGGAAACTATGGCTACACCTTC
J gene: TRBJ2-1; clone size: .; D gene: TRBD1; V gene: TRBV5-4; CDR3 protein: CASSETKGANEQFF; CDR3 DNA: TGTGCCAGCAGCGAGACCAAGGGGGCCAATGAGCAGTTCTTC
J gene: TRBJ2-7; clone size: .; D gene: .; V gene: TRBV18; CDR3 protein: CASSPPVVQGGPYEQYF; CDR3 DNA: TGTGCCAGCTCACCACCAGTTGTGCAGGGGGGCCCCTACGAGCAGTACTTC
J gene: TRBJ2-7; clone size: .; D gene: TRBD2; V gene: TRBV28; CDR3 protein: CASRSLGAGGAYEQYF; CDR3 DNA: TGTGCCAGCAGGTCGTTGGGAGCGGGAGGGGCCTACGAGCAGTACTTC
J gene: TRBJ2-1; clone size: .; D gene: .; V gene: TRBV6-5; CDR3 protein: CASSSTGLGEQFF; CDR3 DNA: TGTGCCAGCAGTTCTACAGGCCTCGGGGAGCAGTTCTTC
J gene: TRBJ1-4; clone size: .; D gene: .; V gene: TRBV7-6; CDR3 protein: CASSPSGGAGGKLFF; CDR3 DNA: TGTGCCAGCAGCCCGAGTGGGGGGGCTGGGGGAAAACTGTTTTTT
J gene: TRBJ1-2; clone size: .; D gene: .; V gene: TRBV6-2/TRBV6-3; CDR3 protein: CASSSPFPGTANFYGYTF; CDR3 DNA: TGTGCCAGCAGTTCCCCCTTTCCCGGGACTGCAAACTTCTATGGCTACACCTTC
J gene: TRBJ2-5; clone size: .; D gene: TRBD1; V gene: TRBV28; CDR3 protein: CASSSPGTGLETQYF; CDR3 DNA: TGTGCCAGCAGTAGTCCCGGGACAGGGCTGGAGACCCAGTACTTC
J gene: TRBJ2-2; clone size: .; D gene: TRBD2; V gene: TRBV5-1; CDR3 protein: CASSLLGLAGGPGTGELFF; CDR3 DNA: TGCGCCAGCAGCTTGTTGGGACTAGCGGGAGGGCCCGGCACCGGGGAGCTGTTTTTT
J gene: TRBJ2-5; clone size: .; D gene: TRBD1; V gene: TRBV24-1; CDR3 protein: CATSGKGARLVETQYF; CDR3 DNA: TGTGCCACCAGTGGTAAGGGGGCGCGTTTGGTAGAGACCCAGTACTTC
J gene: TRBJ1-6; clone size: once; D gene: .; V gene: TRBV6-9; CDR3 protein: CASPPSSYNSPLHF; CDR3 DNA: TGTGCCAGCCCCCCGAGCTCCTATAATTCACCCCTCCACTTT
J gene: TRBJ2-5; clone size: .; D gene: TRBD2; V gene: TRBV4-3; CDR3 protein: CASSQHPGLADQETQYF; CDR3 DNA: TGCGCCAGCAGCCAACATCCGGGACTAGCGGACCAAGAGACCCAGTACTTC
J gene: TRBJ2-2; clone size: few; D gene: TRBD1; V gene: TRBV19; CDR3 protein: CASSTYRGPNTGELFF; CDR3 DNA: TGTGCCAGTAGTACATACAGGGGCCCGAACACCGGGGAGCTGTTTTTT
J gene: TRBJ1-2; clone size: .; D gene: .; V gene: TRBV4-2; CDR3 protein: CASSQDAFNYGYTF; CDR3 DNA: TGTGCCAGCAGCCAAGATGCGTTCAACTATGGCTACACCTTC
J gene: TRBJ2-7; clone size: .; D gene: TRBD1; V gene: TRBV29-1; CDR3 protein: CSVDLGQGTYEQYF; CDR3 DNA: TGCAGCGTCGACTTAGGACAGGGGACCTACGAGCAGTACTTC
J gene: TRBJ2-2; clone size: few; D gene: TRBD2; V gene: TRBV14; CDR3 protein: CASSQLAGAGELFF; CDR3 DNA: TGTGCCAGCAGCCAATTAGCGGGGGCCGGGGAGCTGTTTTTT
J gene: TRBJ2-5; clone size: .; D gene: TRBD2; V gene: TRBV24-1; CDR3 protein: CATSDSSTSGMETQYF; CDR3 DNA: TGTGCCACCAGTGACTCATCGACTAGCGGGATGGAGACCCAGTACTTC
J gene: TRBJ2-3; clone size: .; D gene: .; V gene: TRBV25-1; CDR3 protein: CASSDPTRGADTQYF; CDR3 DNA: TGTGCCAGCAGTGATCCCACCCGGGGGGCCGATACGCAGTATTTT
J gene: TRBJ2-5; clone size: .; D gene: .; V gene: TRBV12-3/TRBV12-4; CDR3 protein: CASSGLRGETQYF; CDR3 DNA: TGTGCCAGTAGTGGACTTCGAGGGGAGACCCAGTACTTC
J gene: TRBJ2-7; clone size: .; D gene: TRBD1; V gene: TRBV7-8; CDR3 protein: CASSRLQGEIYEQYF; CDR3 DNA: TGTGCCAGCAGCCGACTACAGGGGGAAATCTACGAGCAGTACTTC
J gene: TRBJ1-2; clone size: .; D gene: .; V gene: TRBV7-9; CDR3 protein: CASSPGFGYTF; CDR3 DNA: TGTGCCAGCAGCCCGGGATTTGGTTACACCTTC
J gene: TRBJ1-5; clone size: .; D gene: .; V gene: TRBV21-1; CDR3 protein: CASYPGQLYSNQPQHF; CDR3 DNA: TGTGCCAGCTATCCGGGACAGCTTTATAGCAATCAGCCCCAGCATTTT
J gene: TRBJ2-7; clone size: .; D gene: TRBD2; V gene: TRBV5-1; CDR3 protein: CASSSVGLAGAYEQYF; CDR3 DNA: TGCGCCAGCAGCTCCGTCGGACTAGCGGGGGCCTACGAGCAGTACTTC
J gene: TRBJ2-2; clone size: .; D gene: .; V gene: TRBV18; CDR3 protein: CASSPLSLANTGELFF; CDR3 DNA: TGTGCCAGCTCACCCCTTAGCCTCGCGAACACCGGGGAGCTGTTTTTT
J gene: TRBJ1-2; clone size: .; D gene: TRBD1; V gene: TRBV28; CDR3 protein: CASRTTGEVYGYTF; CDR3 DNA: TGTGCCAGCAGGACAACAGGGGAGGTCTATGGCTACACCTTC
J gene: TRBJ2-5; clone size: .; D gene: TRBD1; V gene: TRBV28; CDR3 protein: CASSLGQGVKETQYF; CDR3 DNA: TGTGCCAGCAGTTTGGGGCAGGGGGTAAAAGAGACCCAGTACTTC
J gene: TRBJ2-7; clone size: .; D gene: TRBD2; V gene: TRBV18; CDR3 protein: CASSPTTSGRASEQYF; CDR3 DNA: TGTGCCAGCTCACCCACTACTAGCGGGAGGGCCAGTGAGCAGTACTTC
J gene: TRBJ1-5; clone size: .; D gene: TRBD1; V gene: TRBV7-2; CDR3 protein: CASSLASPGQGTPKQPQHF; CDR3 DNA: TGTGCCAGCAGCTTAGCGTCACCGGGACAGGGGACTCCTAAACAGCCCCAGCATTTT
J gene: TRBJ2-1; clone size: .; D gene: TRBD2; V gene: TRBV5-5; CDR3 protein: CASSLGTSGSNEQFF; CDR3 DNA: TGTGCCAGCAGCCTAGGGACTAGCGGGAGCAATGAGCAGTTCTTC
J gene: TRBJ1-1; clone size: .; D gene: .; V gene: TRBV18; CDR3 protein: CASSPPRQGNTEAFF; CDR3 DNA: TGTGCCAGCTCACCACCGAGGCAGGGGAACACTGAAGCTTTCTTT
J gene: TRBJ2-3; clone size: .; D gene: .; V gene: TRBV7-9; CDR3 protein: CASSLRGPGLLRGGQYF; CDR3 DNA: TGTGCCAGCAGCTTAAGGGGACCGGGACTCCTTAGGGGCGGGCAGTATTTT
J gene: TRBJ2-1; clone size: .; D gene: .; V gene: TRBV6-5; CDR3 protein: CASSLEGSYNEQFF; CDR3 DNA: TGTGCCAGCAGTTTGGAGGGGAGCTACAATGAGCAGTTCTTC
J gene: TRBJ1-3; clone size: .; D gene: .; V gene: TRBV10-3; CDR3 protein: CAISQNTGNTIYF; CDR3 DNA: TGTGCCATCAGTCAGAACACAGGAAACACCATATATTTT
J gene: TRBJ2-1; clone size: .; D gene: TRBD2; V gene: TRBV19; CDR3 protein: CATRTSGRRNEQFF; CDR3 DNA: TGTGCCACTCGGACTAGCGGGAGAAGGAATGAGCAGTTCTTC
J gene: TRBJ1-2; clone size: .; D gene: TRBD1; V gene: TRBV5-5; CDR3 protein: CASSLAIGTANYGYTF; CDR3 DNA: TGTGCCAGCAGCTTGGCAATAGGGACAGCTAACTATGGCTACACCTTC
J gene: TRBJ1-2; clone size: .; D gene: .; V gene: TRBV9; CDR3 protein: CASSVGRGAYYGYTF; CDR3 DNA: TGTGCCAGCAGCGTAGGTCGGGGGGCGTACTATGGCTACACCTTC
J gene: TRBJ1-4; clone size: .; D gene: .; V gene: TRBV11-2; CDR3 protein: CASSPRGGARATNEKLFF; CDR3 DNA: TGTGCCAGCAGCCCCCGGGGGGGAGCCAGAGCAACTAATGAAAAACTGTTTTTT
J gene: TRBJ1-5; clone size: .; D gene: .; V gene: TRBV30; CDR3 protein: CAWSVGLGDQPQHF; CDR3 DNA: TGTGCCTGGAGTGTGGGTCTCGGGGATCAGCCCCAGCATTTT
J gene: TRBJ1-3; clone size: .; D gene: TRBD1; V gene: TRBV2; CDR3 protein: CASRGTVLSGNTIYF; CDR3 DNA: TGTGCCAGCAGGGGGACAGTTCTCTCTGGAAACACCATATATTTT
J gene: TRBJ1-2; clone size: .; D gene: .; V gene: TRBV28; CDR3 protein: CASSFEAPGPGYTF; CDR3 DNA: TGTGCCAGCAGTTTTGAGGCCCCCGGTCCTGGCTACACCTTC
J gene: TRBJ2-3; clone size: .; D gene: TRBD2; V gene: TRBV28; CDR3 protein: CASSPPLAGGTDTQYF; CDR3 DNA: TGTGCCAGCAGTCCGCCCTTGGCGGGAGGGACAGATACGCAGTATTTT
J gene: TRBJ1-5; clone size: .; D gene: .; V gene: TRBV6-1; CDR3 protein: CASSDVGNQPQHF; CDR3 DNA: TGTGCCAGCAGTGATGTCGGGAATCAGCCCCAGCATTTT